Listed below are T cell receptor beta chains from one sample, sequenced in a study of blood T cell repertoires in COVID-19. Generated by immunoSEQ multiplex PCR, the TCRdb table keeps only in-frame clones and is missing some. The table lists about 90,000 clones, roughly 78% of them singletons. Specimen: peripheral blood. The receptors were sampled from a woman aged 70-85 years with acute or convalescent COVID-19. CDR3s include the opening cysteine and the closing phenylalanine or tryptophan. The order of the fields is V gene, J gene, CDR3 protein.

TRBV28	TRBJ1-4	CASSLGGGLFF
TRBV19	TRBJ1-2	CATSRGGRQLYGYTF
TRBV10-3	TRBJ1-6	CAISERGSETNSPLHF
TRBV19	TRBJ2-1	CASRGLGYNEQFF
TRBV7-2	TRBJ2-1	CASSLGEGHPYNEQFF
TRBV5-1	TRBJ1-1	CASSLSAGNTEAFF
TRBV4-3	TRBJ1-3	CASSQDLGGTIYF
TRBV28	TRBJ2-7	CASSLREGRSYEQYF
TRBV28	TRBJ1-1	CASSFGVGEAFF
TRBV3-1/TRBV3-2	TRBJ2-4	CASSPSGGIAKNIQYF
TRBV7-3	TRBJ2-3	CASSLTSGVPTDTQYF
TRBV27	TRBJ1-2	CASSLGPSLAAMGGYTF
TRBV10-3	TRBJ2-2	CAIRDRDTGELFF
TRBV13	TRBJ2-7	CASSSTSGGAKDEQYF
TRBV5-1	TRBJ2-7	CASSSVISSYEQYF
TRBV7-3	TRBJ2-1	CASSGAGASYNEQFF
TRBV5-5	TRBJ2-2	CASSLDGARTGELFF
TRBV9	TRBJ2-3	CASSVSPTSESEQYF
TRBV6-5	TRBJ1-2	CASNLGQGYGYTF
TRBV30	TRBJ1-5	CAWGPGGNQPQHF
TRBV5-6	TRBJ1-2	CASSPRTGVYGYTF
TRBV6-5	TRBJ1-6	CASSYSGDSPLHF
TRBV2	TRBJ1-2	CASSELRENGYTF
TRBV27	TRBJ1-5	CASSSDKPGQGAYSNQPQHF
TRBV6-6	TRBJ2-7	CASSSIERPYSYEQYF
TRBV28	TRBJ2-2	CASLPLAGANTGELFF